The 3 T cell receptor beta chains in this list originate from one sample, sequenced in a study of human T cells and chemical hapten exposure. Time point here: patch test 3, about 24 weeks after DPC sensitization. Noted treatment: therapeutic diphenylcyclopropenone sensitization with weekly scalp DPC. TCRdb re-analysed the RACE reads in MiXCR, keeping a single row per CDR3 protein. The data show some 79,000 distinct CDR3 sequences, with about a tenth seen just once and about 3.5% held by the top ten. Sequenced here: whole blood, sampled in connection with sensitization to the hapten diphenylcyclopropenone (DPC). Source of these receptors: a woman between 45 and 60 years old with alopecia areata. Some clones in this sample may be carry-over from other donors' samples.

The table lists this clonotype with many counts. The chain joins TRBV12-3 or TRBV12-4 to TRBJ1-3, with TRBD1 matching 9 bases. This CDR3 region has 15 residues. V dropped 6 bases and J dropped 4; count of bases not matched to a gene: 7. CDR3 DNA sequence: TGTGCCAGCAGAACCACAGGGGGCTTGGGAAACACCATATATTTT. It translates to CASRTTGGLGNTIYF.

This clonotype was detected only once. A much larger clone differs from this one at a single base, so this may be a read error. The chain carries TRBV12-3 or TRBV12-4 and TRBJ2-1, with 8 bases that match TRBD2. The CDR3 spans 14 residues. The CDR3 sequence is CACRDGTSGNEQFF. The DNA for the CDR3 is TGTGCCTGCAGGGACGGGACTAGTGGTAATGAGCAGTTCTTC.

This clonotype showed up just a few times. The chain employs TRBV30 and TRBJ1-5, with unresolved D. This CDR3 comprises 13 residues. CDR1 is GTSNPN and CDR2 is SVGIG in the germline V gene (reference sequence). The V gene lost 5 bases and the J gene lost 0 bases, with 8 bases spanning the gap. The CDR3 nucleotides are TGTGCCTGGGCAGAATATAGCAATCAGCCCCAGCATTTT. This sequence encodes CAWAEYSNQPQHF.